Below are 16 T cell receptor beta chains sequenced from a single sample in a study of T-cell reconstitution after alpha-beta-depleted transplantation in children. TCRbeta library construction was performed incorporating unique molecular identifiers. TCRdb re-derived calls from the PCR reads in MiXCR, one entry per CDR3 protein. The sample includes approximately 350,000 distinct CDR3 sequences, about 9.4% of them seen just once. Specimen: PBMCs from the stem cell graft donor, collected from the stem cell graft. These receptors were collected from a human donor who donated a stem cell graft to a child with acute lymphoblastic leukemia.

This clonotype was seen at least ten times. The V call is TRBV5-1, the J call TRBJ1-1; no firm D call. Trimming cost V 0 bases and J 0 bases, with 9 bases left between them. This CDR3 contains 15 residues. Looked up from germline, CDR1 is SGHRS and CDR2 is YFSETQ. CDR3 sequence: CASSLGSTMNTEAFF. The CDR3 DNA is TGCGCCAGCAGCTTGGGCAGCACCATGAACACTGAAGCTTTCTTT.

In this sample, this clonotype turned up a few times. J is TRBJ2-3 and V is TRBV7-9; D gene unclear. The CDR3 has 16 residues. In germline, CDR1 is SEHNR, CDR2 FQNEAQ (reference sequence). The V end was cut by 3 bases, the J end by 3 bases, with 16 bases between. The CDR3 DNA reads as TGTGCCAGCAGCTTGGCGCCTGGGTACCCGACAGATACGCAGTATTTT. It yields the protein CASSLAPGYPTDTQYF.

The chain is built from TRBV6-1 and TRBJ1-6; 7 bases line up with TRBD1. Germline V gene lookup returns CDR1 MNHNS and CDR2 SASEGT. The CDR3 loop spans 13 amino acids. J gave up 8 bases and V 8 bases, and 6 bases lay outside the gene matches. The CDR3 DNA reads as TGTGCCAGCGCTAGGGACAGCTATTCACCCCTCCACTTT. Translated: CASARDSYSPLHF.

The chain links TRBV12-3 or TRBV12-4 to TRBJ2-7; either TRBD1 or TRBD2 may supply D (5 bases each). V shed 10 bases and J shed 4 bases, with 20 bases lying between them. The CDR3 has 14 residues. The CDR3 region is CATSEGDGQYEQYF. The CDR3 DNA follows: TGTGCCACCTCCGAAGGGGACGGGCAGTACGAGCAGTACTTC.

This clonotype has a count of ten or more. The chain uses TRBV5-1 and TRBJ2-7; 7 bases are shared with TRBD2. Looked up from germline, CDR1 is SGHRS and CDR2 is YFSETQ. V lost 4 bases and J lost 3; bases outside the gene matches: 7. CDR3 size: 14 residues. The CDR3 DNA sequence: TGCGCCAGCAGCCCCCGGGGGGAAGGCTACGAGCAGTACTTC. It specifies CASSPRGEGYEQYF.

This clonotype has only a few counts. This rearrangement joins TRBV5-6 to TRBJ2-5; possibly TRBD2 for D (6 bases). The CDR3 covers 14 residues. The ends were cut back, 0 bases at V and 5 bases at J, with 11 bases in the middle. Germline CDR1 SGHDT, CDR2 YYEEEE. In nucleotides, the CDR3 is TGTGCCAGCAGCTTGGCGCCTAGCGAGGAGACCCAGTACTTC. Encoded protein: CASSLAPSEETQYF. Full variable domain (rest looked up from reference TRBV5-6 and TRBJ2-5): DAGVTQSPTHLIKTRGQQVTLRCSPKSGHDTVSWYQQALGQGPQFIFQYYEEEERQRGNFPDRFSGHQFPNYSSELNVNALLLGDSALYLCASSLAPSEETQYFGPGTRLLVL.

This clonotype was found many times. The V and J genes are TRBV12-3 or TRBV12-4 and TRBJ2-7; D is ambiguous. Trimming took 3 bases from V and 7 from J, leaving 7 bases between them. CDR3 length equals 11 residues. DNA for the CDR3: TGTGCCAGCAGTTTTTCCCTTGAGCAGTACTTC. This encodes CASSFSLEQYF.

The chain links TRBV12-3 or TRBV12-4 to TRBJ2-1, with 7 bases aligning to TRBD2. The CDR3 contains 14 residues. V was pared by 0 bases and J by 15 bases, with 11 bases of the junction left unmatched. DNA for the CDR3: TGTGCCAGCAGTTTAGCGCAGGGTGGCGGCGGGGGGTTCTTC. Translation gives CASSLAQGGGGGFF.

This clonotype was picked up many times. The rearrangement uses TRBV19 and TRBJ2-3; D call uncertain. The V end lost 5 bases, the J end lost 1 base, and 7 bases lay between the germline ends. Germline CDR1 and CDR2: LNHDA and SQIVND (reference sequence). The CDR3 has 13 residues. CDR3 sequence (DNA): TGTGCCAGTAGTCCGACGGGCACAGATACGCAGTATTTT. It encodes CASSPTGTDTQYF.

This clonotype was detected many times. This chain links TRBV28 with TRBJ2-5; 8 bases map to TRBD2. The length of the CDR3 is 18 residues. Trimming took 3 bases from V and 0 from J; bases not matched to a gene: 12. From germline, CDR1 is MDHEN and CDR2 SYDVKM. The CDR3 is CASSFWASGRRDQETQYF. For the CDR3, the DNA is TGTGCCAGCAGTTTCTGGGCTAGCGGGCGCAGAGACCAAGAGACCCAGTACTTC.

This rearrangement joins TRBV7-9 to TRBJ1-3; D possibly corresponds to TRBD1 (5 bases). V dropped 2 bases and J dropped 0 bases, with 14 bases sitting between them. The CDR3 has 17 amino acids. The germline gives CDR1 SEHNR, CDR2 FQNEAQ (reference sequence). The chain's CDR3 is CASSLSEGKYSGNTIYF. CDR3 nucleotide sequence: TGTGCCAGCAGCTTATCGGAGGGGAAATACTCTGGAAACACCATATATTTT.

The chain joins TRBV20-1 to TRBJ1-1, with no clear D. The CDR3 length is 13 residues. Germline-derived CDR1 and CDR2 are DFQATT and SNEGSKA (reference sequence). The V end lost 2 bases, the J end lost 5 bases, and 12 bases lay between the germline ends. The CDR3 bases are TGCAGTGCTAGAAAGGTTGGGGAAACTGAAGCTTTCTTT. This encodes CSARKVGETEAFF.

This clonotype was recorded at least ten times. This CDR3 is CAISESSETQYF. The CDR3 DNA reads as TGTGCCATCAGTGAGTCGAGTGAGACCCAGTACTTC. The rearrangement uses TRBV10-3 and TRBJ2-5; D uncertain. The CDR3 totals 12 residues. The V and J ends lost 0 bases and 5 bases respectively, with 4 bases between them. From germline, CDR1 is ENHRY and CDR2 SYGVKD.

This clonotype has just a few counts. This rearrangement joins TRBV4-3 to TRBJ1-3; D is perhaps TRBD1 (5 bases). The CDR3 sequence is 15 residues long. V was pared by 1 base and J by 4 bases, with 11 bases between. Germline-derived CDR1 and CDR2 are LGHNA and YSLEER. The CDR3 sequence is CASSQGQTVGNTIYF. CDR3 sequence (DNA): TGCGCCAGCAGCCAAGGACAGACGGTCGGAAACACCATATATTTT.

The genes are TRBV28 and TRBJ2-5; D remains unclear. From germline, CDR1 is MDHEN and CDR2 SYDVKM. The CDR3 is 13 amino acids. V gave up 6 bases and J gave up 7 bases, with 15 bases separating them. The CDR3 bases are TGTGCCAGCAGCGATAAGGCCGCGTGGACCCAGTACTTC. Amino acid sequence: CASSDKAAWTQYF.

J is TRBJ1-1 and V is TRBV7-2, with 9 bases aligning to TRBD1. Germline-derived CDR1 and CDR2 are SGHTA and FQGNSA. This CDR3 contains 14 residues. Trimming cost V 5 bases and J 6 bases; bases outside gene matches: 7. CDR3 sequence reads: CASSGGTGFAEAFF. As DNA, the CDR3 is TGTGCCAGCAGCGGTGGGACAGGGTTCGCTGAAGCTTTCTTT.